Shown below are 15 T cell receptor beta chains from a single sample sequenced in a study of human T cells and chemical hapten exposure. MiXCR, run by TCRdb on the RACE reads, gives a single entry per CDR3 protein. In the table there are about 90,000 distinct CDR3 sequences, under 13% of which are singletons. Indicated time point: patch test 3, about 24 weeks after DPC sensitization. The treatment denotes: therapeutic diphenylcyclopropenone sensitization with weekly scalp DPC. The sequenced sample was whole blood, obtained in connection with sensitization to the hapten diphenylcyclopropenone (DPC). Receptor source: a young woman with alopecia areata. Some clones in this sample may be carry-over from other donors' samples.

V usage is TRBV28 and J usage is TRBJ2-6; D may be TRBD1 (6 bases). This CDR3 contains 17 residues. Looked up from germline, CDR1 is MDHEN and CDR2 is SYDVKM. V lost 3 bases, J lost 4 bases, and 16 bases lay in between. CDR3 sequence reads: CASSFYRESKGANVLTF. The CDR3 nucleotides read TGTGCCAGCAGTTTCTACAGGGAAAGTAAGGGGGCCAACGTCCTGACTTTC.

At least ten counts were recorded for this clonotype. The V and J genes are TRBV14 and TRBJ2-3; D might be TRBD2 (5 bases). Deletions cut 4 bases from V and 4 bases from J, with 18 bases between. Germline values: CDR1 SGHDN, CDR2 FVKESK. The CDR3 totals 16 residues. The CDR3 DNA is TGTGCCAGCAGCCCAGAGTTTGGGCTAGCCGCAGATACGCAGTATTTT. Encoded protein: CASSPEFGLAADTQYF.

This clonotype has only a few counts. The chain combines TRBV12-3 or TRBV12-4 with TRBJ2-5; 8 bases map to TRBD1. This CDR3 region has 14 residues. V gave up 5 bases and J gave up 3 bases; unmatched junction bases: 5. The CDR3 region has the DNA TGTGCCAGCAGTCTGCAGGGGGCTAAAGAGACCCAGTACTTC. Its protein product is CASSLQGAKETQYF.

This clonotype was seen many times. The chain is built from TRBV3-1 and TRBJ2-1; 11 nucleotides match TRBD2. Germline loops: CDR1 LGHDT, CDR2 YNNKEL (reference sequence). CDR3 length: 17 amino acids. The V segment lost 4 bases and the J segment 7 bases; nucleotides outside the gene matches: 12. The CDR3: CASSRPSSGLAENEQFF. DNA of the CDR3: TGTGCCAGCAGCCGACCCAGTTCGGGACTAGCGGAGAATGAGCAGTTCTTC.

This clonotype was picked up a small number of times. V and J are TRBV5-4 and TRBJ2-5; 13 bases are a match to TRBD2. CDR1 is SGHNT and CDR2 is YYREEE in the germline V gene (reference sequence). This CDR3 is 15 amino acids long. The trim removed 3 bases at V and 5 bases at J, leaving 4 bases unmatched. CDR3 in DNA: TGTGCCAGCAGCTCACTAGCGGGGGGGCAGGAGACCCAGTACTTC. Translated, it gives CASSSLAGGQETQYF.

The chain links TRBV6-1 to TRBJ2-1; 8 bases are a match to TRBD2. This CDR3 has 13 residues. Germline CDR1 MNHNS, CDR2 SASEGT. Losses at the gene ends were 11 bases for V and 4 bases for J; bases not matched to a gene: 7. The CDR3 region is CAVSRGVYNEQFF. As DNA, the CDR3 is TGTGCCGTGTCGCGGGGGGTTTACAATGAGCAGTTCTTC.

The sample holds a few counts of this clonotype. The genes are TRBV18 and TRBJ1-2; unclear D gene. The CDR3 is 14 residues long. The germline V gene encodes CDR1 KGHSH and CDR2 LQKENI. V lost 6 bases and J 4 bases, leaving 15 bases between the germline ends. The CDR3 nucleotides are TGTGCCAGCTCGTCCTCGGACGCTAGCTATGGCTACACCTTC. Translating gives CASSSSDASYGYTF.

There are a few counts of this clonotype. The rearrangement joins TRBV10-3 to TRBJ2-1; 10 bases are a match to TRBD1. This CDR3 is 14 amino acids long. V was pared by 6 bases and J by 5 bases, with 4 bases of the junction left unmatched. Germline V gene data show CDR1 as ENHRY and CDR2 as SYGVKD. The CDR3, as DNA: TGTGCCATCAGGCCCGGGACAGGGGACAATGAGCAGTTCTTC. Translation gives CAIRPGTGDNEQFF.

In its sample, this clonotype was seen a few times. The rearrangement joins TRBV4-3 to TRBJ2-1; D gene unclear. V was shortened by 4 bases and J by 9 bases, with 16 bases between the two germline ends. The CDR3 runs to 14 residues. CDR1 LGHNA and CDR2 YSLEER come from the germline V gene. The CDR3 bases are TGCGCCAGCAGCCTAAGCGCCCGGATCAGTGAGCAGTTCTTC. It yields the protein CASSLSARISEQFF.

The chain employs TRBV25-1 and TRBJ2-7; a weak D match, TRBD2 (5 bases). The CDR3 totals 15 residues. Germline CDR1 MGHDK, CDR2 SYGVNS. V lost 4 bases and J lost 7, with 20 bases in between. CDR3 nucleotide sequence: TGTGCCAGCAGTGGCCCGGGGAGCTTGACGCGAGAGCAGTACTTC. Translating gives CASSGPGSLTREQYF.

As concerns this clonotype: A much larger clone sits a single nucleotide away, making a read error possible. V and J are TRBV5-1 and TRBJ1-2; unclear D gene. The CDR3 is 13 residues long. The germline V gene has CDR1 SGHRS and CDR2 YFSETQ. The V and J ends lost 4 bases and 7 bases respectively, with 14 bases between them. The CDR3 coding sequence is TGCGCCAGCAGCCTAGAAGACCCCGGTGGCTACACCTTC. This sequence encodes CASSLEDPGGYTF.

The chain employs TRBV29-1 and TRBJ1-4; TRBD1 agrees at 11 bases. Germline-derived CDR1 and CDR2 are SQVTM and ANQGSEA. With V trimmed by 6 bases and J by 8 bases, 5 bases remained unmatched. The CDR3 spans 13 residues. The CDR3 sequence: CSVSGQGEEKLFF. The CDR3 DNA is TGCAGCGTGTCGGGACAGGGGGAAGAAAAACTGTTTTTT.

The rearrangement links TRBV4-2 to TRBJ2-3, with 8 bases that match TRBD2. The length of the CDR3 is 16 residues. J lost 3 bases, V lost 4 bases, and 9 bases had no gene match. The germline V gene encodes CDR1 LGHNA and CDR2 YNFKEQ. CDR3 protein: CASSLLAGQGTDTQYF. The CDR3 nucleotides are TGTGCCAGCAGCCTTTTAGCGGGGCAGGGAACAGATACGCAGTATTTT.

This clonotype occurred a few times. This chain joins TRBV2 and TRBJ2-4, with a tentative D call TRBD2 (6 bases). Per germline, CDR1 SNHLY and CDR2 FYNNEI. The CDR3 consists of 13 residues. Trimming took off 6 bases at V and 6 bases at J, with 12 bases between the two ends. CDR3 bases: TGTGCCAGCAGGGAGGGGTACAGAAACATTCAGTACTTC. It yields the protein CASREGYRNIQYF.

This clonotype came up many times. The chain uses TRBV12-3 or TRBV12-4 and TRBJ2-3, with D tentatively TRBD2 (5 bases). The CDR3 loop spans 14 amino acids. V lost 5 bases, J lost 2 bases, and 11 bases lay in between. CDR3 sequence: CASSKVEDTDTQYF. CDR3 sequence (DNA): TGTGCCAGCAGTAAAGTGGAGGACACAGATACGCAGTATTTT.